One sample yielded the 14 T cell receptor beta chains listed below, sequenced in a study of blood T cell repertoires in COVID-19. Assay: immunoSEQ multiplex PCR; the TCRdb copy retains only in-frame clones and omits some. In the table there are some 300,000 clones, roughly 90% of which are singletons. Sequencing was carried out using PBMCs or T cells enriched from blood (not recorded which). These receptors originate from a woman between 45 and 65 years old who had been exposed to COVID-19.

CDR3 DNA: TGCGCCAGCAGCTTGCAAGCGGGGGGGTCAGATACGCAGTATTTT. Translation: CASSLQAGGSDTQYF. The genes are TRBV5-1 and TRBJ2-3; 10 bases match TRBD2. This CDR3 is built from 15 residues. Germline CDR1 SGHRS, CDR2 YFSETQ. V dropped 1 base and J dropped 4; count of bases not matched to a gene: 3.

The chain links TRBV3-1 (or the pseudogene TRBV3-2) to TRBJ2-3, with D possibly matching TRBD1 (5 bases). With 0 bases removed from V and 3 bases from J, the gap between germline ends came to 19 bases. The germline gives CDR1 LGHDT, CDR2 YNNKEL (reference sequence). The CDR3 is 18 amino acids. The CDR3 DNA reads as TGTGCCAGCAGCCAAGAAGGGGCCTCCGGCCGTAGGACAGATACGCAGTATTTT. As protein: CASSQEGASGRRTDTQYF.

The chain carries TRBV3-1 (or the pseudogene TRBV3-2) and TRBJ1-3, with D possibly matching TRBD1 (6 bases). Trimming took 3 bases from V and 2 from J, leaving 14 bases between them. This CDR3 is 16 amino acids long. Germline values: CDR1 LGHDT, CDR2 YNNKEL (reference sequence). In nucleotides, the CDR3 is TGTGCCAGCAGCCACGTCACAGGGAAAGCTGGAAACACCATATATTTT. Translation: CASSHVTGKAGNTIYF.

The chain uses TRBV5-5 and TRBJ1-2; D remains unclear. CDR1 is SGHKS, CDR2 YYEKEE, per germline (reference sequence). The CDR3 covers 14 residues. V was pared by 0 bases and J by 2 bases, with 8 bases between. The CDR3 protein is CASSLDRGNYGYTF. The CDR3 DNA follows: TGTGCCAGCAGCTTGGATCGCGGGAACTATGGCTACACCTTC.

The CDR3 is CASSEGAGQLFF. CDR3 DNA: TGTGCCAGCAGTGAAGGCGCGGGGCAGCTGTTTTTT. The chain uses TRBV2 and TRBJ2-2, with D perhaps matching TRBD2 (6 bases). V was trimmed by 1 base and J by 12 bases, leaving 9 bases between them. CDR1 and CDR2 (germline): SNHLY, FYNNEI. This CDR3 region has 12 residues.

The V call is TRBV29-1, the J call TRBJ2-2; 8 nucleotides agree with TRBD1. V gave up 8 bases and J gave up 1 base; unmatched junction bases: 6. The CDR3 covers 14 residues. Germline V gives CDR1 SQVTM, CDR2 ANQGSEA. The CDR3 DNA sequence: TGCAGCACGCTCGGACAGGGGAACACCGGGGAGCTGTTTTTT. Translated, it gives CSTLGQGNTGELFF.

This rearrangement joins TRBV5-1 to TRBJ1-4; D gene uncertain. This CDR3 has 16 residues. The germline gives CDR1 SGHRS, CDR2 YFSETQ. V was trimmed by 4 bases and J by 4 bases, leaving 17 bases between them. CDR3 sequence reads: CASSQTDTNLNEKLFF. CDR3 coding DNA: TGCGCCAGCAGCCAAACAGACACCAATCTTAATGAAAAACTGTTTTTT.

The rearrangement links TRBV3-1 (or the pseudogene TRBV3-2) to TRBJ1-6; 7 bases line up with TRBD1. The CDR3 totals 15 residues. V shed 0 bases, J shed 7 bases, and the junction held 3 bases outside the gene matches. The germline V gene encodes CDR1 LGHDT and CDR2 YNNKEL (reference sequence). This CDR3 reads CASSQDGTVNSPLHF. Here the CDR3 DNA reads TGTGCCAGCAGCCAAGATGGGACAGTGAATTCACCCCTCCACTTT.

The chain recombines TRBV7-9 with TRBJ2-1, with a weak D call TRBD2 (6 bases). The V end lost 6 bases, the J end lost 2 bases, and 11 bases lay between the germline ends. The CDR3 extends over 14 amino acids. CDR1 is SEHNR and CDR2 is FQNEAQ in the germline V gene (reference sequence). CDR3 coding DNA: TGTGCCAGCAGATTGACTAGAACCTACAATGAGCAGTTCTTC. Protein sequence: CASRLTRTYNEQFF.

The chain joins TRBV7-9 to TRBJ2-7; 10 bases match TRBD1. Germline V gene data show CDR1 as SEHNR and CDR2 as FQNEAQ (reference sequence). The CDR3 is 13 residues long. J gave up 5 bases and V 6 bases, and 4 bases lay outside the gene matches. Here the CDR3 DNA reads TGTGCCAGCAGGGGACAGGGGTACGACGAGCAGTACTTC. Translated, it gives CASRGQGYDEQYF.

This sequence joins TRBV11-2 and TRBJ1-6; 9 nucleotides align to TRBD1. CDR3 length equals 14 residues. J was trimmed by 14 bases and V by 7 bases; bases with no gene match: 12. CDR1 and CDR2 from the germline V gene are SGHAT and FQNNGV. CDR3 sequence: CASTLTGGDRTLHF. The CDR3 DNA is TGTGCCAGCACCCTGACAGGGGGGGACCGGACCCTCCACTTT.

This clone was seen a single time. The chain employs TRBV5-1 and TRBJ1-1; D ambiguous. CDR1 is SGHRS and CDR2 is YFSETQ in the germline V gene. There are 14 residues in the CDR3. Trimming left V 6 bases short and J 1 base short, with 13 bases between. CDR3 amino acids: CASTPGSTNTEAFF. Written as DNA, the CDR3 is TGCGCCAGCACCCCAGGTTCTACGAACACTGAAGCTTTCTTT.

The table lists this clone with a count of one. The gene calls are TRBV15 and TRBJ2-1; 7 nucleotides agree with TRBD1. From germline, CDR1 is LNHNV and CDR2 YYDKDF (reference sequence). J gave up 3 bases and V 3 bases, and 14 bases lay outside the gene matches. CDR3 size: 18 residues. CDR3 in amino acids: CATSRAQETGIYYNEQFF. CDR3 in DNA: TGTGCCACCAGCAGGGCCCAGGAGACAGGGATATACTACAATGAGCAGTTCTTC.

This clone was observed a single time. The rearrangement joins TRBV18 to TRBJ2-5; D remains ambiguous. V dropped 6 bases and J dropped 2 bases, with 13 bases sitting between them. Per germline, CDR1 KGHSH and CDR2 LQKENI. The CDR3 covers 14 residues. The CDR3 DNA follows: TGTGCCAGCTCTTTCTCGCCCCAGCAAGAGACCCAGTACTTC. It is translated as CASSFSPQQETQYF.